The 17 T cell receptor beta chains listed next were all sequenced from one sample in a study of Graves' ophthalmopathy and Graves' hyperthyroidism. Transcripts of RNA were the source for amplifying TCR beta CDR3 regions. Amplification began with first-round RT-PCR using HTBI primers, then second-round multiplex PCR was performed. One entry per CDR3 protein, called by TCRdb with MiXCR from the multiplex PCR reads. The data contain around 670,000 distinct CDR3 sequences, approximately 40% of them singletons. Source material: peripheral blood. The receptors were sampled from an adult man with Graves' ophthalmopathy.

J is TRBJ1-6 and V is TRBV7-9; TRBD1 matches 7 bases. The V gene's germline CDR1 is SEHNR and CDR2 FQNEAQ (reference sequence). The CDR3 runs 16 residues. With V trimmed by 0 bases and J by 5 bases, 4 bases remained unmatched. CDR3 loop: CASSLARGPDNSPLHF. CDR3 DNA: TGTGCCAGCAGCTTAGCTAGGGGGCCGGATAATTCACCCCTCCACTTT.

This chain uses TRBV10-3 with TRBJ2-5, with D tentatively TRBD1 (5 bases). The CDR3 length is 12 residues. Germline V lookup: CDR1 ENHRY, CDR2 SYGVKD. The germline V and J ends were trimmed by 5 bases and 4 bases, with 8 bases remaining between them. In DNA, the CDR3 is TGTGCCATCAGTTACGACAGAGAGACCCAGTACTTC. Its translation: CAISYDRETQYF.

As regards this clonotype: Here the CDR3 omits its conserved ending phenylalanine or tryptophan, so a read error is the likely source. The chain uses TRBV29-1 and TRBJ2-3; D is possibly TRBD1 (7 bases). Trimming took off 1 base at V and 3 bases at J, with 8 bases between the two ends. The germline V gene encodes CDR1 SQVTM and CDR2 ANQGSEA. The CDR3 is 13 residues long. CDR3 protein: CSVEAGGTDTQYS. Written as DNA, the CDR3 is TGCAGCGTTGAAGCAGGGGGGACAGATACGCAGTATTCT.

This clonotype was detected many times. The CDR3 loop reads CASSSRGGTGELFF. In DNA form, the CDR3 reads TGTGCCAGCAGTTCCCGAGGAGGCACCGGGGAGCTGTTTTTT. This chain joins TRBV25-1 and TRBJ2-2, with a tentative D call TRBD2 (5 bases). The CDR3 extends over 14 amino acids. Germline CDR1 reads MGHDK; CDR2 reads SYGVNS. The ends were cut back, 5 bases at V and 4 bases at J, with 11 bases in the middle.

The chain couples TRBV7-6 to TRBJ1-2, with TRBD1 matching over 8 bases. Germline values: CDR1 SGHVS, CDR2 FNYEAQ. The CDR3 sequence is 14 residues long. V lost 1 base, J lost 7 bases, and 5 bases stayed unmatched. CDR3 bases: TGTGCCAGCAGCTTAGAGGACAGGGAGATTGGCTACACCTTC. This encodes CASSLEDREIGYTF.

This clonotype was detected only a few times. The junction does not match germline at one end; this may be a read error. This sequence joins TRBV24-1 and TRBJ2-5; 11 bases line up with TRBD2. Germline V gene sequence: CDR1 KGHDR, CDR2 SFDVKD. CDR3 length: 17 residues. The CDR3: CATSDSRGLAVQETQYF. The CDR3 region has the DNA TGTGCCACTAGTGATTCGAGGGGACTAGCGGTTCAAGAGACCCAGTACTTC.

The V and J genes are TRBV20-1 and TRBJ2-5; 9 nucleotides align to TRBD2. The CDR3 length is 14 residues. Trimming cost V 6 bases and J 4 bases; bases outside gene matches: 9. Germline-derived CDR1 and CDR2 are DFQATT and SNEGSKA (reference sequence). The CDR3 DNA sequence: TGCAGTGCAGTTACAGGCGGGAGGGGAGAGACCCAGTACTTC. This codes for CSAVTGGRGETQYF.

This clonotype was detected ten times or more. The CDR3 sequence is CSAREEEGGAQPQHF. CDR3 DNA sequence: TGCAGTGCTAGAGAGGAGGAGGGAGGAGCTCAGCCCCAGCATTTT. This chain connects TRBV20-1 to TRBJ1-5; D is uncertain. V was pared by 0 bases and J by 6 bases, with 15 bases between. There are 15 residues in the CDR3. Germline lookup yields CDR1 DFQATT and CDR2 SNEGSKA (reference sequence).

In its sample, this clonotype was seen many times. The chain uses TRBV5-1 and TRBJ1-1, with TRBD1 identical over 8 bases. Trimming at V came to 5 bases and at J to 1 base, leaving 1 base not matched to a gene. From germline, CDR1 is SGHRS and CDR2 YFSETQ. The CDR3 extends over 13 amino acids. The chain's CDR3 is CASRQGENTEAFF. CDR3 sequence (DNA): TGCGCCAGCAGACAGGGGGAGAACACTGAAGCTTTCTTT.

This clonotype was detected only once. The V gene is TRBV7-9, the J gene TRBJ1-1, with 7 positions matching TRBD1. The CDR3 runs 13 residues. CDR1 is SEHNR, CDR2 FQNEAQ, per germline (reference sequence). V trimming: 6 bases; J trimming: 7 bases; junction bases outside the gene matches: 8. CDR3 amino acids: CASSHDRANEAFF. CDR3 bases: TGTGCCAGCAGTCACGACAGGGCTAATGAAGCTTTCTTT.

The V and J genes are TRBV2 and TRBJ2-5; the D gene is possibly TRBD2 (6 bases). The CDR3 contains 16 residues. From germline, CDR1 is SNHLY and CDR2 FYNNEI. The germline V and J ends were trimmed by 6 bases and 0 bases, with 17 bases remaining between them. CDR3 loop: CASSDPRGGDQETQYF. The CDR3 nucleotides read TGTGCCAGCAGCGACCCCCGTGGAGGGGACCAAGAGACCCAGTACTTC.

This chain uses TRBV13 with TRBJ2-5; D possibly corresponds to TRBD1 (5 bases). The CDR3 has 17 residues. Germline CDR1 PRHDT, CDR2 FYEKMQ (reference sequence). V lost 0 bases, J lost 0 bases, and 14 bases lay in between. The CDR3 spells CASSLGGVPMYQETQYF. CDR3 sequence (DNA): TGTGCCAGCAGCTTAGGAGGGGTCCCGATGTACCAAGAGACCCAGTACTTC. The entire variable domain, with the rest obtained from reference TRBV13 and TRBJ2-5, is as follows: AAGVIQSPRHLIKEKRETATLKCYPIPRHDTVYWYQQGPGQDPQFLISFYEKMQSDKGSIPDRFSAQQFSDYHSELNMSSLELGDSALYFCASSLGGVPMYQETQYFGPGTRLLVL.

This clonotype was seen just once. A much larger clone lies one base from this, so it may be a read error. The chain links TRBV5-5 to TRBJ2-7, with D maybe TRBD2 (6 bases). The CDR3 spans 14 residues. The V and J ends lost 2 bases and 2 bases respectively, with 11 bases between them. From germline, CDR1 is SGHKS and CDR2 YYEKEE (reference sequence). CDR3 region: CASSFRGDAYEQYF. DNA for the CDR3: TGTGCCAGCAGCTTTCGCGGGGACGCCTACGAGCAGTACTTC.

About this clonotype: The germline gene is not matched at one end of the junction; a read error may be the cause. The chain links TRBV24-1 to TRBJ1-5, with D tentatively TRBD1 (6 bases). Germline CDR1 reads KGHDR; CDR2 reads SFDVKD. The CDR3 contains 15 residues. CDR3 amino acids: CASSPPGQFNQPQHF. CDR3 bases: TGTGCCAGCAGTCCCCCTGGACAGTTTAATCAGCCCCAGCATTTT.

The rearrangement uses TRBV7-2 and TRBJ2-5; D may be TRBD1 (5 bases). Trimming took 5 bases from V and 5 from J, leaving 15 bases between them. Germline V gene data show CDR1 as SGHTA and CDR2 as FQGNSA. The CDR3 contains 14 residues. The CDR3 bases are TGTGCCAGCAGCCCGGAAACAGGTCGGGAGACCCAGTACTTC. Translation gives CASSPETGRETQYF.

The V and J genes are TRBV24-1 and TRBJ1-5, with TRBD1 identical over 8 bases. The CDR3 covers 15 residues. Per germline, CDR1 KGHDR and CDR2 SFDVKD. Trimming at V came to 3 bases and at J to 11 bases, leaving 11 bases not matched to a gene. For the CDR3, the DNA is TGTGCCACCAGTGATCCCGAGACAGGGGAAGAGACCCAGCATTTT. Its translation is CATSDPETGEETQHF.

The V and J genes are TRBV6-6 and TRBJ1-1; 8 bases are a match to TRBD1. Germline assignment: CDR1 MNHNY and CDR2 SVGAGI (reference sequence). CDR3 length equals 13 residues. Trimming cost V 6 bases and J 4 bases; bases outside gene matches: 4. The CDR3 DNA follows: TGTGCCAGCAGGCTAACAGGGGGCACTGAAGCTTTCTTT. Amino acids: CASRLTGGTEAFF.